Each of the 19 T cell receptor beta chains below was sequenced from the same sample in a study of cytomegalovirus exposure and HLA in healthy donors. The PCR employed 60 Vbeta primers together with 13 Jbeta primers. Sequencing used immunoSEQ multiplex PCR; TCRdb keeps in-frame clones, though not all of them. This sample's table has around 52,000 clones. Sequenced sample: PBMCs. The origin of the receptors is a woman aged 45-59 years in good health and CMV-seropositive.

The J gene is TRBJ2-1, the V gene TRBV27; D perhaps matches TRBD2 (5 bases). Trimming cost V 3 bases and J 2 bases, with 8 bases left between them. The CDR3 loop spans 14 amino acids. Germline CDR1 and CDR2: MNHEY and SMNVEV (reference sequence). CDR3 coding DNA: TGTGCCAGCAGTTTTGAGGGCCCCTACAATGAGCAGTTCTTC. Translation gives CASSFEGPYNEQFF.

This chain connects TRBV9 to TRBJ1-1; no definite D call. The CDR3 has 13 amino acids. Trimming removed 4 bases at V and 1 base at J, with 8 bases between. Germline CDR1 and CDR2: SGDLS and YYNGEE. CDR3 region: CASSSTQNTEAFF. CDR3 in DNA: TGTGCCAGCAGCTCTACCCAGAACACTGAAGCTTTCTTT.

The rearrangement links TRBV7-2 to TRBJ1-5; D is unresolved. This CDR3 contains 13 residues. The germline V gene encodes CDR1 SGHTA and CDR2 FQGNSA. Trimming removed 0 bases from V and 3 bases from J, with 3 bases in between. CDR3 sequence reads: CASSLALNQPQHF. In DNA form, the CDR3 reads TGTGCCAGCAGCTTAGCCCTCAATCAGCCCCAGCATTTT.

V usage is TRBV30 and J usage is TRBJ1-4, with 10 bases matching TRBD1. Germline CDR1 and CDR2: GTSNPN and SVGIG (reference sequence). The CDR3 runs to 16 residues. The trim removed 0 bases at V and 8 bases at J, leaving 9 bases unmatched. The CDR3 DNA reads as TGTGCCTGGAGTGTACTAGGGACAGGGGTAGGAGAAAAACTGTTTTTT. It encodes CAWSVLGTGVGEKLFF.

The chain has TRBV25-1 and TRBJ2-7; the match to TRBD2 covers 9 bases. V lost 1 base to trimming and J lost 5 bases; unmatched junction nucleotides: 9. In germline, CDR1 is MGHDK, CDR2 SYGVNS. The CDR3 covers 16 residues. CDR3 sequence: CASSELTSGSLNEQYF. The DNA for the CDR3 is TGTGCCAGCAGTGAATTAACTAGCGGGTCTCTCAACGAGCAGTACTTC.

The chain recombines TRBV5-1 with TRBJ2-1; D perhaps matches TRBD2 (5 bases). In germline, CDR1 is SGHRS, CDR2 YFSETQ. V lost 5 bases to trimming and J lost 6 bases, with 15 bases between them. The CDR3 is 14 amino acids. DNA of the CDR3: TGCGCCAGCAGAGGAGGTATAATAGGCAATGAGCAGTTCTTC. It yields the protein CASRGGIIGNEQFF.

J is TRBJ2-1 and V is TRBV29-1; no firm D call. The V end was cut by 6 bases, the J end by 0 bases, with 12 bases between. This CDR3 is 14 amino acids long. Germline V gene sequence: CDR1 SQVTM, CDR2 ANQGSEA. The CDR3 region is CSVQRYSSYNEQFF. The DNA for the CDR3 is TGCAGCGTCCAACGGTATAGCTCCTACAATGAGCAGTTCTTC.

The V call is TRBV4-2, the J call TRBJ2-2; possible D gene TRBD2, 5 bases. The V gene lost 6 bases and the J gene lost 6 bases, with 20 bases spanning the gap. The CDR3 sequence is 16 residues long. Germline CDR1 reads LGHNA; CDR2 reads YNFKEQ. The CDR3 region has the DNA TGTGCCAGCAGACGGGATGCCCCCGAAGGCCCCGGGGAGCTGTTTTTT. Translating it yields CASRRDAPEGPGELFF.

V and J are TRBV9 and TRBJ2-1, with D possibly being TRBD1 (5 bases). The germline V and J ends were trimmed by 0 bases and 9 bases, with 10 bases remaining between them. The CDR3 length is 13 residues. Looked up from germline, CDR1 is SGDLS and CDR2 is YYNGEE. The CDR3 region is CASSVEAGFEQFF. CDR3 nucleotides: TGTGCCAGCAGCGTAGAGGCAGGGTTTGAGCAGTTCTTC.

The genes are TRBV4-2 and TRBJ1-5, with 9 bases that match TRBD1. The CDR3 has 18 residues. Germline V gene data show CDR1 as LGHNA and CDR2 as YNFKEQ. The V and J ends lost 3 bases and 3 bases, in that order; junction bases with no gene match: 12. As DNA, the CDR3 is TGTGCCAGCAGCCACCCATCGGACAGGGGAGGATCCAATCAGCCCCAGCATTTT. Translation: CASSHPSDRGGSNQPQHF.

Note on this clone: At one of its ends the junction is not consistent with the germline gene, which may arise from a read error. The chain has TRBV6-1 and TRBJ1-2, with 10 bases fitting TRBD1. The CDR3 spans 18 residues. From germline, CDR1 is MNHNS and CDR2 SASEGT. The CDR3 loop is CATSGTGVMKYGIYGYTF. The CDR3 DNA sequence: TGTGCCACCAGTGGGACAGGGGTTATGAAGTACGGGATATATGGCTACACCTTC.

This rearrangement joins TRBV7-2 to TRBJ2-3; a weak D match, TRBD2 (6 bases). The CDR3 is made up of 16 amino acids. V lost 2 bases to trimming and J lost 8 bases, with 20 bases between them. Germline CDR1 and CDR2: SGHTA and FQGNSA. CDR3 residues: CASSLSTSPSIGTQYF. CDR3 nucleotides: TGTGCCAGCAGCTTATCCACTAGCCCCTCGATAGGTACGCAGTATTTT. Together with reference TRBV7-2 and TRBJ2-3, the CDR3 gives the full variable domain: GAGVSQSPSNKVTEKGKDVELRCDPISGHTALYWYRQSLGQGLEFLIYFQGNSAPDKSGLPSDRFSAERTGGSVSTLTIQRTQQEDSAVYLCASSLSTSPSIGTQYFGPGTRLTVL.

The chain is built from TRBV2 and TRBJ1-3, with D maybe TRBD1 (6 bases). Germline V gene sequence: CDR1 SNHLY, CDR2 FYNNEI. The CDR3 is 14 residues long. The V end lost 6 bases, the J end lost 6 bases, and 15 bases lay between the germline ends. CDR3 in DNA: TGTGCCAGCAGCCAGGGGCAGCTAGAAAACACCATATATTTT. Protein sequence: CASSQGQLENTIYF.

This chain connects TRBV5-4 to TRBJ2-7, with TRBD2 matching over 11 bases. Germline V gene data show CDR1 as SGHNT and CDR2 as YYREEE (reference sequence). J lost 6 bases, V lost 0 bases, and 2 bases had no gene match. The CDR3 runs 14 residues. CDR3 coding DNA: TGTGCCAGCAGCTTGGCCGGGACTAGCGGCGAGCAGTACTTC. It encodes CASSLAGTSGEQYF.

The chain carries TRBV27 and TRBJ1-2; D is possibly TRBD1 (6 bases). V was cut by 7 bases and J by 7 bases, with 19 bases left in between. The CDR3 spans 14 residues. Germline CDR1 is MNHEY and CDR2 is SMNVEV (reference sequence). The CDR3 region is CASIPPGGGSGYTF. For the CDR3, the DNA is TGTGCCAGCATTCCCCCGGGTGGGGGCTCTGGCTACACCTTC.

This chain joins TRBV11-2 and TRBJ2-3; D is uncertain. The V end lost 3 bases, the J end lost 2 bases, and 3 bases lay between the germline ends. The CDR3 is 12 amino acids. Germline V gives CDR1 SGHAT, CDR2 FQNNGV. CDR3 sequence (DNA): TGTGCCAGCAGCTTCATCACAGATACGCAGTATTTT. Translated: CASSFITDTQYF.

According to its frequency, this clone is medium-sized. The chain employs TRBV5-1 and TRBJ1-2; a possible D gene is TRBD1 (5 bases). Between the trimmed V and J ends, which lost 4 bases and 8 bases, there was a span of 15 bases. The CDR3 contains 13 residues. Germline V lookup: CDR1 SGHRS, CDR2 YFSETQ. This chain's CDR3 is CASSLGPPEGYTF. DNA for the CDR3: TGCGCCAGCAGCCTGGGACCCCCGGAGGGCTACACCTTC.

V gene TRBV9 combines with J gene TRBJ1-1; D gene unclear. V lost 4 bases and J lost 1, with 8 bases in between. Germline values: CDR1 SGDLS, CDR2 YYNGEE. This CDR3 has 13 amino acids. The CDR3 nucleotides are TGTGCCAGCAGCTCAGATCCGAACACTGAAGCTTTCTTT. It encodes CASSSDPNTEAFF.

The gene calls are TRBV4-1 and TRBJ2-1, with D perhaps TRBD2 (6 bases). In germline, CDR1 is MGHRA, CDR2 YSYEKL. Trimming removed 3 bases from V and 5 bases from J, with 11 bases in between. The CDR3 has 14 residues. Written as DNA, the CDR3 is TGCGCCAGCAGCCAGGAAGCGGGCGACAATGAGCAGTTCTTC. This codes for CASSQEAGDNEQFF.